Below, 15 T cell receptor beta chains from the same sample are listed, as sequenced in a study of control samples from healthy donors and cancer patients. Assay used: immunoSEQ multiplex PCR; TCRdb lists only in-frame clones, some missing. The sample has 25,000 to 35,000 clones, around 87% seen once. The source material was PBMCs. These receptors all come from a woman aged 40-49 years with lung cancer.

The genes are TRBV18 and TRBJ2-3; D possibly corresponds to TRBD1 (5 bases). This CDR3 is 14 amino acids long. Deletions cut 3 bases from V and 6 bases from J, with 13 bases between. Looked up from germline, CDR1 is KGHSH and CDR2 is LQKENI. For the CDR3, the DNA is TGTGCCAGCTCACCCCCGGCAGGGCCCGATACGCAGTATTTT. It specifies CASSPPAGPDTQYF.

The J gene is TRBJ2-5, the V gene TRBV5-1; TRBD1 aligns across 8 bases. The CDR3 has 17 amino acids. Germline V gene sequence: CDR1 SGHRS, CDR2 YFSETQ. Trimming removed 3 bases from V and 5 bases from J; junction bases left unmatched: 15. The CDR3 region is CASSSNPGQGSGETQYF. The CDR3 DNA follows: TGCGCCAGCAGCTCAAACCCCGGACAGGGTTCGGGGGAGACCCAGTACTTC.

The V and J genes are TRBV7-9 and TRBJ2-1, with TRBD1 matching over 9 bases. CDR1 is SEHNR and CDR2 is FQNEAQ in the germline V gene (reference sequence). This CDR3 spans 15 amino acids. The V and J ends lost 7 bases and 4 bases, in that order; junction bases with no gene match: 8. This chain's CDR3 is CASKTGTGPYNEQFF. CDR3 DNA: TGTGCCAGCAAGACCGGGACAGGGCCATACAATGAGCAGTTCTTC.

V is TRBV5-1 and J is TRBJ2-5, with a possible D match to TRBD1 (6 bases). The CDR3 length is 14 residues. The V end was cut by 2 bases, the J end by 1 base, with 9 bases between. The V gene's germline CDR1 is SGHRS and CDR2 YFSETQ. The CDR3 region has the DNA TGCGCCAGCAGCTTACAGGGTCCCCAAGAGACCCAGTACTTC. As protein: CASSLQGPQETQYF.

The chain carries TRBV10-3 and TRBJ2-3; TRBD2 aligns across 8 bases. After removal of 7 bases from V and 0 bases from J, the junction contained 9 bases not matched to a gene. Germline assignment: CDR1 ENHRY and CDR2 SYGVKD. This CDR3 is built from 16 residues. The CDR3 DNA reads TGTGCCATCAATCAACTAAGCGGGGGTAGCACAGATACGCAGTATTTT. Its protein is CAINQLSGGSTDTQYF.

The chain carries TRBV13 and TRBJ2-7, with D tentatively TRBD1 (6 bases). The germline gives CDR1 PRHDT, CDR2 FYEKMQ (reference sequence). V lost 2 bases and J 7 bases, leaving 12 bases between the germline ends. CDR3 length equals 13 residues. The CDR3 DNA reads TGTGCCAGCAGCTTATCCAGGGGTGGAGAGCAGTACTTC. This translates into CASSLSRGGEQYF.

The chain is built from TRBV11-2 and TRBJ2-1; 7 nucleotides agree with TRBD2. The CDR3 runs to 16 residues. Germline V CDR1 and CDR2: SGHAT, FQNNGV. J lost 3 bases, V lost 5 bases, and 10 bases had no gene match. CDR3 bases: TGTGCCAGCAGCCGCAATGTCGGGGGGTTCTACAATGAGCAGTTCTTC. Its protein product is CASSRNVGGFYNEQFF.

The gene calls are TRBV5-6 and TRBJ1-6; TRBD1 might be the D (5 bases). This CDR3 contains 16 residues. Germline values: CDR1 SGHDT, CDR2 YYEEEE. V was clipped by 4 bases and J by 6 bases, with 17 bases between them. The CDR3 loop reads CASSQQGPIFNSPLHF. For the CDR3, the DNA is TGTGCCAGCAGCCAGCAGGGTCCTATATTTAATTCACCCCTCCACTTT.

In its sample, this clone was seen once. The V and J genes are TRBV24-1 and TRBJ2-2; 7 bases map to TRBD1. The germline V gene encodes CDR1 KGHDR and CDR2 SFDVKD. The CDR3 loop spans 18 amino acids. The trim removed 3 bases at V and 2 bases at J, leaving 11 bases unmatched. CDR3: CATSDQRETGLNTGELFF. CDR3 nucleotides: TGTGCCACCAGTGATCAAAGGGAGACAGGGTTAAACACCGGGGAGCTGTTTTTT.

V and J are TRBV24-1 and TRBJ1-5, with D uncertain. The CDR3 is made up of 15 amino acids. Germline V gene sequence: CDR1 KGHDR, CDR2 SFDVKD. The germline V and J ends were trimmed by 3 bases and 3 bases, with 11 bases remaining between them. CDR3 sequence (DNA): TGTGCCACCAGTGATGACCGAACCCCCAATCAGCCCCAGCATTTT. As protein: CATSDDRTPNQPQHF.

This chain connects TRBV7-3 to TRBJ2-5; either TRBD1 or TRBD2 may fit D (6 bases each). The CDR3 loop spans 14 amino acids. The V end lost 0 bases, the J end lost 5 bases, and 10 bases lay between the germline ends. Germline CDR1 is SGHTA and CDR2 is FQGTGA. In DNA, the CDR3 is TGTGCCAGCAGCTTAACTGGGGGGCTTGAGACCCAGTACTTC. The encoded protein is CASSLTGGLETQYF.

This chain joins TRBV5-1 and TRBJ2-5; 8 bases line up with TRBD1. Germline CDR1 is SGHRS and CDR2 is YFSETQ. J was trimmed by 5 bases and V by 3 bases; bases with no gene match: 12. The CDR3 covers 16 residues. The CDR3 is CASSSLGQGAVETQYF. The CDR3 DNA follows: TGCGCCAGCAGCTCCCTGGGGCAGGGGGCGGTGGAGACCCAGTACTTC.

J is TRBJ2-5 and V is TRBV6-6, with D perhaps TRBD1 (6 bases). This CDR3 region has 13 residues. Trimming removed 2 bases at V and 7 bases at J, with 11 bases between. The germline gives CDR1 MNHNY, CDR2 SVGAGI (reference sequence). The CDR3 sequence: CASSYDRSVTQYF. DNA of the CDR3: TGTGCCAGCAGTTACGACAGGAGCGTGACCCAGTACTTC.

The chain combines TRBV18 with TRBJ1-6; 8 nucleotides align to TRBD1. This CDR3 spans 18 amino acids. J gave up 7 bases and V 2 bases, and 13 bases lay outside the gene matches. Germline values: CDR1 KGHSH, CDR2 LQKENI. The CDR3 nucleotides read TGTGCCAGCTCACCAAGGGCCGCGACAGGGGATCAGAATTCACCCCTCCACTTT. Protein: CASSPRAATGDQNSPLHF.

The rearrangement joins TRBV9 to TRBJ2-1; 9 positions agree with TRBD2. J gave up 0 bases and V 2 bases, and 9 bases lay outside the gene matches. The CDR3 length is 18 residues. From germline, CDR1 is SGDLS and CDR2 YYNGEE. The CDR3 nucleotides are TGTGCCAGCAGCGTGAGCGGGGGGTCACCCAGCTCCTACAATGAGCAGTTCTTC. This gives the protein CASSVSGGSPSSYNEQFF.